Following are 32 T cell receptor beta chains from one sample sequenced in a study of T cell responses to AZD1222 COVID-19 vaccine. Sequenced by immunoSEQ multiplex PCR; TCRdb stores in-frame clones only, minus some. The sample has more than 100,000 clones, about nine tenths seen once. The input for sequencing was peripheral blood, taken 28 days after the second AZD1222 dose. These receptor sequences come from an adult who received the AZD1222 COVID-19 vaccine.

This rearrangement joins TRBV10-3 to TRBJ1-2; 7 nucleotides match TRBD1. CDR1 ENHRY and CDR2 SYGVKD come from the germline V gene. The CDR3 spans 16 residues. J was trimmed by 2 bases and V by 4 bases; bases with no gene match: 10. The CDR3 loop reads CAISGVPGGVNYGYTF. As DNA, the CDR3 is TGTGCCATCAGTGGAGTCCCAGGGGGGGTGAACTATGGCTACACCTTC.

The gene calls are TRBV25-1 and TRBJ1-6; D gene unclear. With 4 bases removed from V and 5 bases from J, the gap between germline ends came to 9 bases. Germline V gives CDR1 MGHDK, CDR2 SYGVNS. The CDR3 contains 14 residues. The CDR3 DNA reads as TGTGCCAGCAGTGTGGGCACTCATAATTCACCCCTCCACTTT. It is translated as CASSVGTHNSPLHF.

CDR3 amino acids: CASSLVAGFYYEQYF. The DNA of the CDR3 is TGTGCCAGCAGTTTAGTAGCGGGGTTCTACTACGAGCAGTACTTC. The rearrangement uses TRBV27 and TRBJ2-7; 8 bases fit TRBD2. In germline, CDR1 is MNHEY, CDR2 SMNVEV (reference sequence). The CDR3 has 15 residues. The V gene end was trimmed by 2 bases and the J gene end by 3 bases; junction bases not matched to a gene: 6.

This chain connects TRBV6-6 to TRBJ2-5; D is unclear. Trimming shortened V by 6 bases and J by 3 bases, and 11 bases separated the two germline ends. This CDR3 has 13 amino acids. The germline CDR1 and CDR2 sequences are MNHNY and SVGAGI (reference sequence). The CDR3 loop reads CASRSDGKETQYF. CDR3 sequence (DNA): TGTGCCAGCAGGTCGGACGGAAAAGAGACCCAGTACTTC.

The CDR3 DNA is TGTGCCAGCAGCTTACCCCGAGCTGGGACAGCATATGGCTACACCTTC. This translates into CASSLPRAGTAYGYTF. The rearrangement uses TRBV7-9 and TRBJ1-2, with TRBD1 matching 7 bases. The CDR3 has 16 residues. The ends lost 2 bases at V and 5 bases at J; junction bases unmatched: 11. Germline V gene data show CDR1 as SEHNR and CDR2 as FQNEAQ (reference sequence).

The chain couples TRBV3-1 (or the pseudogene TRBV3-2) to TRBJ1-6; 9 bases are shared with TRBD1. Germline V gene sequence: CDR1 LGHDT, CDR2 YNNKEL (reference sequence). The length of the CDR3 is 14 residues. The ends lost 8 bases at V and 7 bases at J; junction bases unmatched: 6. CDR3 amino acids: CASESGTGNSPLHF. CDR3 bases: TGTGCCAGCGAGTCCGGGACAGGGAATTCACCCCTCCACTTT.

The rearrangement uses TRBV28 and TRBJ1-1; no clear D. This CDR3 is built from 12 residues. Germline CDR1 and CDR2: MDHEN and SYDVKM. Trimming stripped 4 bases from V and 6 bases from J, with 9 bases between. CDR3 sequence: CASSSGSAEAFF. The CDR3 DNA sequence: TGTGCCAGCAGTTCAGGTAGCGCTGAAGCTTTCTTT.

This chain joins TRBV2 and TRBJ2-2; D might be TRBD1 (5 bases). The germline V gene encodes CDR1 SNHLY and CDR2 FYNNEI. The CDR3 sequence is 15 residues long. Trimming removed 6 bases at V and 4 bases at J, with 15 bases between. The CDR3 sequence: CASSQGRLRTGELFF. The CDR3 DNA is TGTGCCAGCAGCCAGGGTCGTTTACGCACCGGGGAGCTGTTTTTT.

The chain joins TRBV5-1 to TRBJ2-5; 9 bases agree with TRBD1. V trimming: 4 bases; J trimming: 6 bases; junction bases outside the gene matches: 10. CDR3 length: 15 amino acids. The germline V gene encodes CDR1 SGHRS and CDR2 YFSETQ. This CDR3 reads CASSPPGTGSKTQYF. The CDR3 DNA reads as TGCGCCAGCAGCCCACCCGGGACAGGGTCAAAGACCCAGTACTTC. Full variable domain (rest looked up from reference TRBV5-1 and TRBJ2-5): KAGVTQTPRYLIKTRGQQVTLSCSPISGHRSVSWYQQTPGQGLQFLFEYFSETQRNKGNFPGRFSGRQFSNSRSEMNVSTLELGDSALYLCASSPPGTGSKTQYFGPGTRLLVL.

The V call is TRBV4-2, the J call TRBJ2-2, with unresolved D. The CDR3 length is 16 residues. Germline V CDR1 and CDR2: LGHNA, YNFKEQ. V dropped 0 bases and J dropped 1 base, with 9 bases sitting between them. The CDR3 DNA reads as TGTGCCAGCAGCCAAGATAAGCGATTGAACACCGGGGAGCTGTTTTTT. Its translation: CASSQDKRLNTGELFF.

This rearrangement joins TRBV19 to TRBJ1-1; no definite D call. V lost 3 bases and J 2 bases, leaving 7 bases between the germline ends. Germline V CDR1 and CDR2: LNHDA, SQIVND (reference sequence). The length of the CDR3 is 13 residues. CDR3 protein: CASSITPNTEAFF. CDR3 nucleotides: TGTGCCAGTAGTATTACACCTAACACTGAAGCTTTCTTT.

The chain links TRBV6-5 to TRBJ1-6, with TRBD1 matching over 8 bases. Trimming cost V 8 bases and J 9 bases; bases outside gene matches: 6. Germline CDR1 reads MNHEY; CDR2 reads SVGAGI. The CDR3 has 13 residues. The CDR3 sequence: CASLGQGSSPLHF. CDR3 bases: TGTGCCAGCTTAGGACAGGGTTCTTCACCCCTCCACTTT.

This chain links TRBV7-8 with TRBJ1-2; a weak D match, TRBD1 (5 bases). CDR3 size: 15 residues. The germline V gene has CDR1 SGHVS and CDR2 FQNEAQ. V lost 5 bases and J lost 3, with 16 bases in between. CDR3 region: CASSPQSGVDYGYTF. CDR3 DNA: TGTGCCAGCAGCCCCCAGTCGGGGGTTGACTATGGCTACACCTTC.

The chain carries TRBV5-1 and TRBJ1-3, with TRBD1 matching over 7 bases. The length of the CDR3 is 17 residues. Looked up from germline, CDR1 is SGHRS and CDR2 is YFSETQ. V trimming: 6 bases; J trimming: 0 bases; junction bases outside the gene matches: 12. This chain's CDR3 is CASTRGPGQISGNTIYF. The DNA of the CDR3 is TGCGCCAGCACCCGGGGGCCGGGACAGATCTCTGGAAACACCATATATTTT.

This clone has a handful of counts. This chain joins TRBV9 and TRBJ2-2; D gene ambiguous. V lost 2 bases, J lost 4 bases, and 12 bases lay in between. Per the germline V gene, CDR1 is SGDLS and CDR2 is YYNGEE. The CDR3 consists of 15 residues. The CDR3 region is CASSVWAFGTGELFF. For the CDR3, the DNA is TGTGCCAGCAGCGTTTGGGCATTCGGCACCGGGGAGCTGTTTTTT.

The rearrangement uses TRBV24-1 and TRBJ2-1, with D perhaps matching TRBD1 or TRBD2 (5 bases each). Germline CDR1 is KGHDR and CDR2 is SFDVKD. This CDR3 region has 19 residues. The germline V and J ends were trimmed by 3 bases and 0 bases, with 20 bases remaining between them. Here the CDR3 DNA reads TGTGCCACCAGTGATCCTGGGGTAGGGACGTCTGGCTCCTACAATGAGCAGTTCTTC. This gives the protein CATSDPGVGTSGSYNEQFF.

This chain connects TRBV9 to TRBJ2-1, with D tentatively TRBD2 (5 bases). This CDR3 comprises 16 residues. The V gene's germline CDR1 is SGDLS and CDR2 YYNGEE. The V and J ends lost 3 bases and 6 bases respectively, with 19 bases between them. The CDR3 region is CASSETAEGWGNEQFF. DNA of the CDR3: TGTGCCAGCAGCGAGACGGCCGAGGGTTGGGGCAATGAGCAGTTCTTC.

This chain links TRBV19 with TRBJ1-2; D ambiguous. Germline V CDR1 and CDR2: LNHDA, SQIVND (reference sequence). With 2 bases removed from V and 2 bases from J, the gap between germline ends came to 6 bases. The CDR3 consists of 13 residues. CDR3 sequence (DNA): TGTGCCAGTAGTATACCCGGGAACTATGGCTACACCTTC. Translating gives CASSIPGNYGYTF.

The rearrangement links TRBV12-3 or TRBV12-4 to TRBJ2-5, with D perhaps given as TRBD1 or TRBD2 (5 bases each). This CDR3 comprises 13 residues. V was clipped by 10 bases and J by 7 bases, with 19 bases between them. CDR3 bases: TGTGCCACCACCAAGGGGCTAGCCGGGACCCAGTACTTC. It is translated as CATTKGLAGTQYF.

This chain connects TRBV27 to TRBJ1-5; 8 positions agree with TRBD1. The J segment lost 3 bases and the V segment lost 4 bases, leaving 8 bases of the junction unmatched. The CDR3 runs to 16 residues. Germline V gene sequence: CDR1 MNHEY, CDR2 SMNVEV (reference sequence). CDR3 residues: CASSSIRTGHNQPQHF. CDR3 in DNA: TGTGCCAGCAGTTCTATCCGGACAGGGCACAATCAGCCCCAGCATTTT.

This clone has a single count. This chain links TRBV29-1 with TRBJ2-4; 11 nucleotides line up with TRBD1. CDR1 SQVTM and CDR2 ANQGSEA come from the germline V gene. Trimming removed 6 bases from V and 9 bases from J; junction bases left unmatched: 10. The CDR3 covers 14 residues. CDR3 in amino acids: CSVSEGTGGAIQYF. CDR3 nucleotides: TGCAGCGTCTCGGAGGGGACAGGGGGAGCCATTCAGTACTTC.

This chain links TRBV9 with TRBJ1-3, with D unresolved. Germline lookup yields CDR1 SGDLS and CDR2 YYNGEE. The CDR3 contains 17 residues. Trimming removed 0 bases at V and 4 bases at J, with 17 bases between. This chain's CDR3 is CASSVGFEGSAGNTIYF. In DNA, the CDR3 is TGTGCCAGCAGCGTAGGGTTTGAGGGTAGCGCCGGAAACACCATATATTTT.

The chain employs TRBV7-2 and TRBJ1-1, with D perhaps TRBD1 (6 bases). The CDR3 covers 13 residues. Trimming took off 5 bases at V and 6 bases at J, with 13 bases between the two ends. The germline CDR1 and CDR2 sequences are SGHTA and FQGNSA. The CDR3 loop reads CASSPGQTAEAFF. The CDR3 bases are TGTGCCAGCAGCCCCGGACAGACGGCTGAAGCTTTCTTT.

The J gene is TRBJ1-5, the V gene TRBV10-2, with a tentative D call TRBD1 (5 bases). The germline V and J ends were trimmed by 8 bases and 0 bases, with 17 bases remaining between them. The CDR3 is made up of 16 amino acids. Germline assignment: CDR1 WSHSY and CDR2 SAAADI. For the CDR3, the DNA is TGCGCCAGCGGACGCGGGGCCCCTTATAGCAATCAGCCCCAGCATTTT. Protein product: CASGRGAPYSNQPQHF.

The chain has TRBV21-1 and TRBJ1-5; TRBD1 is the table's D call, not checked against the DNA. TRBV21-1 is recorded as a pseudogene. CDR3 size: 17 residues. CDR3 DNA sequence: TGTGCCAGCAGTAAGAAACAGGGGTGTGTAAGCAATCAGCCCCAGCATTTT. As protein: CASSKKQGCVSNQPQHF.

This chain joins TRBV6-5 and TRBJ1-4; 7 nucleotides match TRBD1. Germline V gives CDR1 MNHEY, CDR2 SVGAGI. V was pared by 7 bases and J by 6 bases, with 11 bases of the junction left unmatched. The CDR3 length is 15 residues. CDR3 nucleotide sequence: TGTGCCAGCACCGAGAGGGCAGGGGGGGATGAAAAACTGTTTTTT. This translates into CASTERAGGDEKLFF.

The chain combines TRBV7-8 with TRBJ2-1, with D perhaps matching TRBD2 (6 bases). Germline-derived CDR1 and CDR2 are SGHVS and FQNEAQ. V shed 11 bases and J shed 6 bases, with 17 bases lying between them. This CDR3 has 13 residues. The CDR3 loop reads CAWGDLSTNEQFF. CDR3 in DNA: TGTGCCTGGGGGGACTTAAGCACCAATGAGCAGTTCTTC.

V and J are TRBV5-5 and TRBJ2-7, with 7 nucleotides matching TRBD2. The CDR3 is made up of 15 amino acids. J gave up 0 bases and V 0 bases, and 3 bases lay outside the gene matches. The V gene's germline CDR1 is SGHKS and CDR2 YYEKEE (reference sequence). The CDR3: CASSLAAGRSYEQYV. The CDR3 DNA reads TGTGCCAGCAGCTTGGCAGCGGGACGCTCCTACGAGCAGTACGTC.

The chain is built from TRBV9 and TRBJ2-1; 9 bases align to TRBD1. Looked up from germline, CDR1 is SGDLS and CDR2 is YYNGEE. This CDR3 has 14 amino acids. V was clipped by 4 bases and J by 8 bases; unmatched bases: 7. CDR3 sequence (DNA): TGTGCCAGCAGCACTACGACAGGGGGGTATGAGCAGTTCTTC. Protein sequence: CASSTTTGGYEQFF.

A few counts support this clone. The chain uses TRBV19 and TRBJ1-5; D is ambiguous. CDR3 length: 15 residues. V lost 7 bases, J lost 1 base, and 14 bases lay in between. Germline CDR1 LNHDA, CDR2 SQIVND (reference sequence). The CDR3 sequence is CASTKAGSSNQPQHF. The CDR3 DNA follows: TGTGCCAGTACAAAGGCAGGAAGCAGCAATCAGCCCCAGCATTTT.

The J gene is TRBJ2-1, the V gene TRBV11-3; 8 bases align to TRBD1. There are 15 residues in the CDR3. Germline V gives CDR1 SGHNT, CDR2 YENEEA. V shed 1 base, J shed 7 bases, and the junction held 6 bases outside the gene matches. CDR3 amino acids: CASSLGQGAGNEQFF. DNA of the CDR3: TGTGCCAGCAGCTTAGGGCAGGGGGCTGGAAATGAGCAGTTCTTC.

The gene calls are TRBV19 and TRBJ2-4; tentative D call: TRBD1 (5 bases). This CDR3 has 14 amino acids. Deletions cut 3 bases from V and 7 bases from J, with 13 bases between. CDR1 is LNHDA and CDR2 is SQIVND in the germline V gene (reference sequence). CDR3 DNA sequence: TGTGCCAGTAGTATCGGGCAGGGATGGAACATTCAGTACTTC. This codes for CASSIGQGWNIQYF. Combining the CDR3 with reference TRBV19 and TRBJ2-4 gives the whole variable domain DGGITQSPKYLFRKEGQNVTLSCEQNLNHDAMYWYRQDPGQGLRLIYYSQIVNDFQKGDIAEGYSVSREKKESFPLTVTSAQKNPTAFYLCASSIGQGWNIQYFGAGTRLSVL.